Listed here are 25 T cell receptor beta chains from one sample, sequenced in a study of cytomegalovirus exposure and HLA in healthy donors. The PCR used 60 Vbeta and 13 Jbeta primers. The data were produced by immunoSEQ multiplex PCR, yet TCRdb's version contains in-frame clones alone and is incomplete. The profile shows more than 70,000 clones, about 70% of them singletons. Sequencing was performed on PBMCs. These receptors were collected from a man aged 35 to 55 in good health and CMV-seropositive.

A few counts support this clone. The chain combines TRBV7-6 with TRBJ2-2; TRBD1 aligns across 7 bases. Germline V gene data show CDR1 as SGHVS and CDR2 as FNYEAQ. The junction had 9 bases not matched to a gene; V was cut back by 5 bases and J by 3 bases. The length of the CDR3 is 16 residues. CDR3 DNA sequence: TGTGCCAGCAGCCCACCCGGGACAGTCTACACCGGGGAGCTGTTTTTT. This translates into CASSPPGTVYTGELFF. Drawing the rest from reference TRBV7-6 and TRBJ2-2, the complete variable domain is GAGVSQSPRYKVTKRGQDVALRCDPISGHVSLYWYRQALGQGPEFLTYFNYEAQQDKSGLPNDRFSAERPEGSISTLTIQRTEQRDSAMYRCASSPPGTVYTGELFFGEGSRLTVL.

J is TRBJ2-7 and V is TRBV6-5; 11 bases fit TRBD2. The V gene end was trimmed by 2 bases and the J gene end by 1 base; junction bases not matched to a gene: 4. CDR3 length: 16 amino acids. Germline CDR1 MNHEY, CDR2 SVGAGI. The CDR3 nucleotides are TGTGCCAGCAGTTACGAACTAGCGGGAGCGTCCTACGAGCAGTACTTC. This gives the protein CASSYELAGASYEQYF.

The chain combines TRBV6-5 with TRBJ2-3, with 10 bases lining up with TRBD2. Germline CDR1 is MNHEY and CDR2 is SVGAGI. This CDR3 is 16 amino acids long. Trimming took 2 bases from V and 2 from J; bases not matched to a gene: 4. CDR3 nucleotide sequence: TGTGCCAGCAGTTACCAAAGCGGGGGGGCCACAGATACGCAGTATTTT. Translating gives CASSYQSGGATDTQYF.

This clone appeared a few times. V gene TRBV5-1 combines with J gene TRBJ2-3, with TRBD1 matching 11 bases. With V trimmed by 7 bases and J by 4 bases, 8 bases remained unmatched. CDR3 length: 15 residues. CDR1 is SGHRS and CDR2 is YFSETQ in the germline V gene. The DNA for the CDR3 is TGCGCCAGCGGATACGGACAGGGGGCATCAGATACGCAGTATTTT. It specifies CASGYGQGASDTQYF.

CDR3 in amino acids: CASSSPSGSYEQYF. The DNA of the CDR3 is TGCGCCAGCAGCTCTCCCTCAGGCTCCTACGAGCAGTACTTC. The chain couples TRBV5-1 to TRBJ2-7; D call uncertain. Germline V gives CDR1 SGHRS, CDR2 YFSETQ. With 3 bases removed from V and 0 bases from J, the gap between germline ends came to 10 bases. This CDR3 spans 14 amino acids.

V and J are TRBV29-1 and TRBJ1-4; D might be TRBD1 (5 bases). This CDR3 comprises 13 residues. Germline-derived CDR1 and CDR2 are SQVTM and ANQGSEA. The V end was cut by 7 bases, the J end by 6 bases, with 15 bases between. The CDR3 spells CSALGGRDEKLFF. In DNA form, the CDR3 reads TGCAGCGCCCTGGGGGGACGGGATGAAAAACTGTTTTTT.

This clone showed up just a few times. J is TRBJ1-5 and V is TRBV19; 12 nucleotides agree with TRBD1. Looked up from germline, CDR1 is LNHDA and CDR2 is SQIVND (reference sequence). The CDR3 sequence is 15 residues long. V lost 6 bases to trimming and J lost 6 bases; unmatched junction nucleotides: 6. The CDR3 bases are TGTGCCAGTAGAGCCGGGACAGGGGGCAGTCAGCCCCAGCATTTT. Its translation: CASRAGTGGSQPQHF.

The V call is TRBV5-4, the J call TRBJ2-7; 8 bases map to TRBD2. Germline V gene lookup returns CDR1 SGHNT and CDR2 YYREEE (reference sequence). V lost 4 bases and J lost 6; bases outside the gene matches: 12. CDR3 size: 15 residues. DNA of the CDR3: TGTGCCAGCAGCCCCCAGGCGGGACTAGTTGTCGAGCAGTACTTC. Its protein is CASSPQAGLVVEQYF.

CDR3 bases: TGTGCCAGCAGGGGGAGTATCTACGAGCAGTACTTC. Translation gives CASRGSIYEQYF. The J gene is TRBJ2-7, the V gene TRBV7-2; the D gene is possibly TRBD2 (5 bases). The V end was cut by 6 bases, the J end by 3 bases, with 9 bases between. This CDR3 is 12 amino acids long. CDR1 is SGHTA, CDR2 FQGNSA, per germline.

This clone showed up just once. The chain combines TRBV5-5 with TRBJ2-2; 7 bases map to TRBD2. Germline assignment: CDR1 SGHKS and CDR2 YYEKEE (reference sequence). J lost 1 base, V lost 9 bases, and 6 bases had no gene match. This CDR3 is 14 amino acids long. CDR3 sequence: CATSRGGNTGELFF. The CDR3 nucleotides read TGTGCCACCTCGCGCGGGGGGAACACCGGGGAGCTGTTTTTT. Full variable domain (outside the CDR3, taken from reference TRBV5-5 and TRBJ2-2): DAGVTQSPTHLIKTRGQQVTLRCSPISGHKSVSWYQQVLGQGPQFIFQYYEKEERGRGNFPDRFSARQFPNYSSELNVNALLLGDSALYLCATSRGGNTGELFFGEGSRLTVL.

The table lists this clone with a few counts. This chain links TRBV7-9 with TRBJ2-1; D uncertain. From germline, CDR1 is SEHNR and CDR2 FQNEAQ (reference sequence). Trimming took 6 bases from V and 0 from J, leaving 18 bases between them. The CDR3 consists of 17 residues. The CDR3 region is CASSPTTRSGSYNEQFF. The CDR3 coding sequence is TGTGCCAGCAGTCCTACTACCCGTTCGGGCTCCTACAATGAGCAGTTCTTC.

The table lists this clone with a few counts. V and J are TRBV30 and TRBJ1-1; TRBD1 is a possible D gene (6 bases). The CDR3 extends over 13 amino acids. From germline, CDR1 is GTSNPN and CDR2 SVGIG (reference sequence). With 5 bases removed from V and 0 bases from J, the gap between germline ends came to 10 bases. The CDR3: CAWSGVLNTEAFF. The CDR3 region has the DNA TGTGCCTGGTCAGGGGTCTTGAACACTGAAGCTTTCTTT.

This clone was observed once. The rearrangement links TRBV30 to TRBJ1-6; no firm D call. V was shortened by 5 bases and J by 7 bases, with 6 bases between the two germline ends. CDR3 length equals 11 residues. Germline assignment: CDR1 GTSNPN and CDR2 SVGIG (reference sequence). CDR3 loop: CAWSGNSPLHF. DNA for the CDR3: TGTGCCTGGTCGGGGAATTCACCCCTCCACTTT.

This clone was found a few times. V usage is TRBV29-1 and J usage is TRBJ2-1; D is undetermined. The germline V gene has CDR1 SQVTM and CDR2 ANQGSEA. There are 10 residues in the CDR3. Deletions cut 3 bases from V and 11 bases from J, with 8 bases between. The CDR3 DNA sequence: TGCAGCGTTGAGTTTTCTCAGCAGTTCTTC. This gives the protein CSVEFSQQFF.

The J gene is TRBJ1-6, the V gene TRBV6-4; D is perhaps TRBD1 (6 bases). This CDR3 comprises 15 residues. Trimming took 5 bases from V and 9 from J, leaving 17 bases between them. Germline assignment: CDR1 MRHNA and CDR2 SNTAGT. The chain's CDR3 is CASSTHRASSSPLHF. In DNA form, the CDR3 reads TGTGCCAGCAGTACCCACAGGGCTAGTTCTTCACCCCTCCACTTT.

The chain is built from TRBV10-3 and TRBJ2-3; 7 positions match TRBD2. This CDR3 has 15 amino acids. The V gene's germline CDR1 is ENHRY and CDR2 SYGVKD. The V gene end was trimmed by 2 bases and the J gene end by 1 base; junction bases not matched to a gene: 3. The CDR3 DNA is TGTGCCATCAGTGAGGTGGCGGGGGGCACAGATACGCAGTATTTT. This gives the protein CAISEVAGGTDTQYF.

The rearrangement uses TRBV6-6 and TRBJ1-3; D is perhaps TRBD1 (6 bases). The CDR3 is 14 amino acids. The V end was cut by 7 bases, the J end by 0 bases, with 10 bases between. The V gene's germline CDR1 is MNHNY and CDR2 SVGAGI (reference sequence). CDR3 amino acids: CASTDSNSGNTIYF. CDR3 coding DNA: TGTGCCAGCACGGACAGCAACTCTGGAAACACCATATATTTT.

This clone was detected once. The V call is TRBV7-8, the J call TRBJ2-7, with 8 nucleotides matching TRBD1. The CDR3 runs to 15 residues. The V gene's germline CDR1 is SGHVS and CDR2 FQNEAQ. Losses at the gene ends were 0 bases for V and 0 bases for J; bases not matched to a gene: 1. The CDR3 sequence: CASSLAGQDSYEQYF. The CDR3 nucleotides read TGTGCCAGCAGCTTAGCGGGACAGGACTCCTACGAGCAGTACTTC.

The V call is TRBV14, the J call TRBJ1-2; D is uncertain. Trimming pared 0 bases from V and 8 bases from J, leaving 7 bases between. The V gene's germline CDR1 is SGHDN and CDR2 FVKESK. The CDR3 has 12 amino acids. CDR3 DNA: TGTGCCAGCAGCCAAGAGGAGGGCGGCTACACCTTC. Encoded protein: CASSQEEGGYTF.

This chain uses TRBV6-5 with TRBJ2-2, with TRBD1 as a possible D gene (6 bases). Germline V lookup: CDR1 MNHEY, CDR2 SVGAGI. This CDR3 spans 14 amino acids. V was trimmed by 7 bases and J by 6 bases, leaving 15 bases between them. This CDR3 is CASNWGPVAGELFF. CDR3 coding DNA: TGTGCCAGCAACTGGGGGCCGGTGGCCGGGGAGCTGTTTTTT.

This clone was observed a few times. The chain has TRBV6-5 and TRBJ2-1; TRBD2 is a possible D gene (5 bases). Trimming stripped 0 bases from V and 8 bases from J, with 17 bases between. Per the germline V gene, CDR1 is MNHEY and CDR2 is SVGAGI. This CDR3 has 16 amino acids. In DNA form, the CDR3 reads TGTGCCAGCAGTTACTCGGTGAGCGGTCAAGGGTATGAGCAGTTCTTC. Its translation: CASSYSVSGQGYEQFF.

The count of this clone is one. The V and J genes are TRBV5-4 and TRBJ1-2, with 8 bases identical to TRBD1. V lost 4 bases and J lost 1; bases outside the gene matches: 9. Germline loops: CDR1 SGHNT, CDR2 YYREEE (reference sequence). CDR3 length: 16 amino acids. CDR3 sequence (DNA): TGTGCCAGCAGCCTGGACAGGGTCGGGATTAACTATGGCTACACCTTC. The encoded protein is CASSLDRVGINYGYTF.

J is TRBJ2-5 and V is TRBV5-5; TRBD2 might be the D (5 bases). Trimming pared 5 bases from V and 2 bases from J, leaving 10 bases between. Germline-derived CDR1 and CDR2 are SGHKS and YYEKEE (reference sequence). This CDR3 spans 13 amino acids. The CDR3 reads CASSRTDQETQYF. The DNA for the CDR3 is TGTGCCAGCAGTCGGACTGATCAAGAGACCCAGTACTTC. The whole variable domain, remainder taken from reference TRBV5-5 and TRBJ2-5, is DAGVTQSPTHLIKTRGQQVTLRCSPISGHKSVSWYQQVLGQGPQFIFQYYEKEERGRGNFPDRFSARQFPNYSSELNVNALLLGDSALYLCASSRTDQETQYFGPGTRLLVL.

CDR3 bases: TGTGCCAGTAGTGCCACGGTTACTAATGAAAAACTGTTTTTT. Amino acid sequence: CASSATVTNEKLFF. V and J are TRBV19 and TRBJ1-4, with D uncertain. Trimming cost V 5 bases and J 2 bases, with 9 bases left between them. This CDR3 comprises 14 residues. CDR1 and CDR2 from the germline V gene are LNHDA and SQIVND (reference sequence).

This chain uses TRBV11-2 with TRBJ1-5; no reliable D call. Germline V gene lookup returns CDR1 SGHAT and CDR2 FQNNGV. V shed 0 bases and J shed 6 bases, with 6 bases lying between them. The CDR3 consists of 13 residues. CDR3 loop: CASSLDSFQPQHF. DNA of the CDR3: TGTGCCAGCAGCTTAGATAGTTTTCAGCCCCAGCATTTT.